These 18 T cell receptor beta chains were all obtained from the same sample, sequenced in a study of blood T cells in healthy people across ages. Using a J-beta primer mix together with a sample-barcoded 5' primer, a second PCR was run for roughly 6 to 11 cycles. TCRdb ran MiXCR on the 5' RACE reads and lists one entry per CDR3 protein. The sample lists roughly 830,000 distinct CDR3 sequences; 60% to 80% were seen once. Material for sequencing was blood. Every receptor here comes from a man aged 25 to 45 in good health.

The CDR3 reads CASTGGREAYNEQFF. The CDR3 DNA sequence: TGTGCCAGCACCGGCGGGCGGGAGGCTTACAATGAGCAGTTCTTC. The chain is built from TRBV2 and TRBJ2-1, with 8 nucleotides matching TRBD2. After removal of 7 bases from V and 4 bases from J, the junction contained 9 bases not matched to a gene. The V gene's germline CDR1 is SNHLY and CDR2 FYNNEI. The CDR3 contains 15 residues.

The rearrangement uses TRBV27 and TRBJ1-2; 7 nucleotides line up with TRBD1. The CDR3 contains 15 residues. Trimming removed 0 bases from V and 8 bases from J; junction bases left unmatched: 9. Germline loops: CDR1 MNHEY, CDR2 SMNVEV (reference sequence). DNA of the CDR3: TGTGCCAGCAGTTTATCGGCCAGGGGGAGTGAGGGCTACACCTTC. Protein: CASSLSARGSEGYTF.

V is TRBV27 and J is TRBJ2-3; no clear D. The length of the CDR3 is 15 residues. V lost 4 bases, J lost 2 bases, and 13 bases lay in between. CDR1 and CDR2 (germline): MNHEY, SMNVEV (reference sequence). Written as DNA, the CDR3 is TGTGCCAGCAGTTGGACCCTGGGCACCACAGATACGCAGTATTTT. This encodes CASSWTLGTTDTQYF.

The J gene is TRBJ1-4, the V gene TRBV6-2 or TRBV6-3; no clear D. Trimming left V 2 bases short and J 8 bases short, with 12 bases between. The CDR3 has 14 residues. The germline CDR1 and CDR2 sequences are MNHEY and SVGEGT. CDR3 residues: CASSYAEIMEKLFF. CDR3 sequence (DNA): TGTGCCAGCAGTTACGCCGAAATAATGGAAAAACTGTTTTTT.

The chain links TRBV6-2 or TRBV6-3 to TRBJ2-3; D tentatively reads TRBD1 or TRBD2 (5 bases each). V dropped 0 bases and J dropped 2 bases, with 21 bases sitting between them. From germline, CDR1 is MNHEY and CDR2 SVGEGT. The CDR3 runs 19 residues. CDR3: CASSYSRAYQGATTDTQYF. The CDR3 nucleotides read TGTGCCAGCAGTTACTCGAGGGCCTACCAGGGCGCTACCACAGATACGCAGTATTTT.

The chain combines TRBV7-2 with TRBJ2-4, with a tentative D call TRBD2 (6 bases). The J call may be mistaken, given a closer DNA end match to TRBJ2-5. Per germline, CDR1 SGHTA and CDR2 FQGNSA. CDR3 size: 16 residues. CDR3 sequence (DNA): TGTGCCAGCAGCTTAAGGTTGGGCGGGGAACGAGAGACCCAGTACTTC. Translation gives CASSLRLGGERETQYF.

The chain carries TRBV20-1 and TRBJ2-7; D is tentatively TRBD1 or TRBD2 (5 bases each). Germline CDR1 DFQATT, CDR2 SNEGSKA (reference sequence). The CDR3 has 13 amino acids. For the CDR3, the DNA is TGCAGGGCCTCCGGGACGGACACCTACGAGCAGTACTTC. Translation gives CRASGTDTYEQYF.

This clonotype was detected many times. This chain connects TRBV7-2 to TRBJ2-7; 8 bases match TRBD1. Germline V gene data show CDR1 as SGHTA and CDR2 as FQGNSA. The CDR3 is 14 residues long. The J segment lost 4 bases and the V segment lost 8 bases, leaving 10 bases of the junction unmatched. The CDR3 DNA reads TGTGCCAGCTCCCCCCGGACAGGGAAATACGAGCAGTACTTC. Its protein is CASSPRTGKYEQYF.

The genes are TRBV2 and TRBJ1-5, with TRBD1 matching 7 bases. This CDR3 contains 12 residues. Germline V gives CDR1 SNHLY, CDR2 FYNNEI. Trimming took 10 bases from V and 4 from J; bases not matched to a gene: 4. The CDR3 loop is CAIGTANQPQHF. The CDR3 bases are TGTGCCATCGGGACAGCTAATCAGCCCCAGCATTTT.

V is TRBV9 and J is TRBJ1-2; D call uncertain. The CDR3 loop spans 12 amino acids. CDR1 is SGDLS, CDR2 YYNGEE, per germline. V lost 0 bases, J lost 8 bases, and 8 bases lay in between. CDR3 region: CASSVEGRGYTF. The DNA for the CDR3 is TGTGCCAGCAGCGTAGAAGGGCGCGGCTACACCTTC.

The chain links TRBV12-3 or TRBV12-4 to TRBJ1-4; D is unresolved. V dropped 11 bases and J dropped 0 bases, with 16 bases sitting between them. There are 15 residues in the CDR3. Written as DNA, the CDR3 is TGTGCCGTATCTGGCGGCCCTGCAACTAATGAAAAACTGTTTTTT. Translating it yields CAVSGGPATNEKLFF.

The V and J genes are TRBV6-5 and TRBJ2-3; D perhaps matches TRBD1 (6 bases). Per germline, CDR1 MNHEY and CDR2 SVGAGI. The CDR3 is 15 amino acids. V was cut by 7 bases and J by 2 bases, with 16 bases left in between. The CDR3 DNA is TGTGCCAGCAATCAGGGGAGACTGTCCACAGATACGCAGTATTTT. Protein product: CASNQGRLSTDTQYF.

This clonotype was counted between two and nine times. DNA for the CDR3: TGTGCCAGCAGCTTGGAGGCCATGGGGGAGACCCAGTACTTC. Translation gives CASSLEAMGETQYF. The chain recombines TRBV5-6 with TRBJ2-5; no clear D. With 0 bases removed from V and 5 bases from J, the gap between germline ends came to 11 bases. Germline V gene lookup returns CDR1 SGHDT and CDR2 YYEEEE. The CDR3 loop spans 14 amino acids.

The rearrangement links TRBV20-1 to TRBJ1-5, with D possibly matching TRBD1 (6 bases). The germline V and J ends were trimmed by 1 base and 3 bases, with 19 bases remaining between them. The CDR3 extends over 17 amino acids. Per germline, CDR1 DFQATT and CDR2 SNEGSKA (reference sequence). CDR3 amino acids: CSARVPLGQGINQPQHF. The CDR3 bases are TGCAGTGCTAGAGTCCCCCTTGGGCAGGGGATCAATCAGCCCCAGCATTTT.

The rearrangement joins TRBV3-1 to TRBJ2-3; 7 positions match TRBD1. The CDR3 runs to 17 residues. The junction had 16 bases not matched to a gene; V was cut back by 5 bases and J by 5 bases. From germline, CDR1 is LGHDT and CDR2 YNNKEL (reference sequence). Here the CDR3 DNA reads TGTGCCAGCAGCTGCTTCCCCGGGACAGCCCCACAAGATACGCAGTATTTT. Protein product: CASSCFPGTAPQDTQYF.

V and J are TRBV25-1 and TRBJ2-3; 10 nucleotides align to TRBD2. CDR3 length equals 16 residues. Germline trimming cut 2 bases from V and 1 base from J; bases unmatched to any gene: 3. Germline CDR1 reads MGHDK; CDR2 reads SYGVNS. CDR3 nucleotides: TGTGCCAGCAGTGAAAGCGGGGGGGCAGGCACAGATACGCAGTATTTT. It is translated as CASSESGGAGTDTQYF.

This chain connects TRBV11-2 to TRBJ2-4; TRBD2 is a possible D gene (6 bases). The germline gives CDR1 SGHAT, CDR2 FQNNGV. V was trimmed by 5 bases and J by 6 bases, leaving 23 bases between them. The CDR3 runs 17 residues. The CDR3 loop is CASSNIRGQRRGNIQYF. CDR3 sequence (DNA): TGTGCCAGCAGCAACATAAGGGGCCAGCGGCGGGGAAACATTCAGTACTTC.

This clonotype was detected only a few times. The CDR3 DNA reads as TGTGCCAGCAGCTTAGGGGGGGCGGATGAAAAACTGTTTTTT. It specifies CASSLGGADEKLFF. This sequence joins TRBV7-2 and TRBJ1-4; perhaps TRBD1 as D (6 bases). The CDR3 extends over 14 amino acids. Looked up from germline, CDR1 is SGHTA and CDR2 is FQGNSA. The V end was cut by 1 base, the J end by 6 bases, with 9 bases between.